This entry describes one TCR beta chain. Its specificity is unknown. This sample is drawn from a study of OX40 agonist ivuxolimab in advanced cancers. Study-level background: The dose-escalation cohort had hepatocellular carcinoma, melanoma, renal cell or head and neck cancer. Of the patients, three showed partial responses, one with hepatocellular carcinoma and two with cutaneous melanoma.

Measured with immunoSEQ multiplex PCR; TCRdb has only the in-frame clones, and not every one. Of about 41,000 clones listed, around 87% are singletons. Overall study results and limits: Among T cells, CD8+ cells averaged more expanded clones than CD4+ cells. Partial responders at 0.1-3.0 mg/kg showed near-lowest clonal expansion.

Looked up from germline, CDR1 is LGHNA and CDR2 is YSLEER. The CDR3 totals 15 residues. Trimming cost V 0 bases and J 7 bases, with 13 bases left between them. Here the sequenced sample was CD4+ or CD8+ T cells sorted from blood, taken in a trial of the OX40 agonist ivuxolimab. The TCR originated in an adult with an advanced solid tumor such as melanoma, head and neck, liver or kidney cancer. The chain has TRBV4-3 and TRBJ1-5, with D maybe TRBD1 (6 bases). The CDR3 is CASSQEGGRRQPQHF. DNA for the CDR3: TGCGCCAGCAGCCAAGAAGGGGGGAGGAGACAGCCCCAGCATTTT.